This T cell receptor beta chain appears in the sequencing data of a study of post-analysis software for immune sequencing data. The study, taken as a whole, reports: F measure grouped same-batch samples tightly together. TRBV segments more frequent in patients than in controls numbered five and included TRBV5-6, TRBV5-1 and TRBV20-1. Multiple sclerosis patients showed significantly lower normalized Chao1 diversity than controls did.

Note on this clonotype: Its antigen remains unknown.

This CDR3 spans 15 amino acids. Germline V CDR1 and CDR2: SQVTM, ANQGSEA. Trimming took 0 bases from V and 2 from J, leaving 14 bases between them. Unique molecular identifiers were carried by the TCR beta cDNA libraries. A single record per CDR3 protein comes from TCRdb applying MiXCR to the PCR reads. The sample has over 150,000 distinct CDR3 sequences, approximately 31% seen once. This receptor was obtained from a girl aged 10 to 17 with multiple sclerosis. Input material: blood. The chain carries TRBV29-1 and TRBJ2-7; tentatively, D is TRBD2 (5 bases). CDR3 residues: CSVEDLGRGTYEQYF. The DNA of the CDR3 is TGCAGCGTTGAAGATCTAGGACGGGGTACCTACGAGCAGTACTTC.